This T cell receptor beta chain was recovered during a study of blood T cell repertoires in COVID-19. TCRdb's table, derived via immunoSEQ multiplex PCR, lists solely in-frame clones and lacks some. Of under 200,000 clones listed, 70% to 90% are singletons. The CDR3 has 15 residues. Per the germline V gene, CDR1 is LNHDA and CDR2 is SQIVND (reference sequence). The V gene end was trimmed by 2 bases and the J gene end by 9 bases; junction bases not matched to a gene: 8. The V gene is TRBV19, the J gene TRBJ2-2, with 8 bases aligning to TRBD1. What was sequenced was peripheral blood. This TCR was sampled from an elderly woman with acute or convalescent COVID-19. CDR3 coding DNA: TGTGCCAGTAGTATAAACAGGGGGGTGATGTGGGAGCTGTTTTTT. This encodes CASSINRGVMWELFF.